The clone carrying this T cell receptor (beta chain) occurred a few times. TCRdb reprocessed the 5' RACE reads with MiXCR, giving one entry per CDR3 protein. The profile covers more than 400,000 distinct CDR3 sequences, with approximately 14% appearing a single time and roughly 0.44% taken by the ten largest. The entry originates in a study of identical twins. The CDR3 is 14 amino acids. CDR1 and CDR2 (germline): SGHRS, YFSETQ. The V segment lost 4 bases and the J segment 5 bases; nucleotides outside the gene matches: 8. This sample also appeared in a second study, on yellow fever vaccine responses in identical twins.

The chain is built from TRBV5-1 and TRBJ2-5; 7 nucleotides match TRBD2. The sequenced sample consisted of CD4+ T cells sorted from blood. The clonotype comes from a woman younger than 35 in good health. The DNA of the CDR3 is TGCGCCAGCAGCCCAGGACTAGGCACGGAGACCCAGTACTTC. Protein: CASSPGLGTETQYF.